This is a list of T cell receptor beta chains from one sample in a study of fetal regulatory T cell absence and autoimmunity. Assay used: immunoSEQ multiplex PCR; TCRdb lists only in-frame clones, some missing. The sample contains roughly 95,000 clones, around 72% of which appear only once. Material: pancreas tissue. The receptors shown here come from a male donor with IPEX syndrome. Each CDR3 is given with its conserved first and last residue.

v_gene	j_gene	CDR3aa
TRBV5-4	TRBJ1-1	CASSLGLGTGVPGTEAFF
TRBV7-9	TRBJ1-1	CASSTEDSYWNTEAFF
TRBV4-1	TRBJ2-2	CASSHGPNTGELFF
TRBV7-9	TRBJ2-1	CASSASGNNEQFF
TRBV7-9	TRBJ2-7	CASSLAQGWYEQYF
TRBV6-4	TRBJ1-3	CASSDSTRGPGNTIYF
TRBV2	TRBJ2-5	CASSEDEGGLETQYF
TRBV25-1	TRBJ2-2	CASSRPGELFF
TRBV29-1	TRBJ2-2	CSSLWGGNTGELFF
TRBV29-1	TRBJ2-5	CSVGHMTGLKTQYF
TRBV5-4	TRBJ2-2	CASSSGLAGLSTGELFF
TRBV4-1	TRBJ2-7	CASSGYRGYYEQYF
TRBV11-2	TRBJ2-7	CASSLEGLAGVEQYF
TRBV5-4	TRBJ2-3	CASKTGLAADTQYF
TRBV5-4	TRBJ2-2	CASSSAGTRTNTGELFF
TRBV6-6	TRBJ1-1	CASSYTQGAEAFF
TRBV11-2	TRBJ1-1	CASSLVLPTKAFF
TRBV20-1	TRBJ2-5	CSAEKDETQYF